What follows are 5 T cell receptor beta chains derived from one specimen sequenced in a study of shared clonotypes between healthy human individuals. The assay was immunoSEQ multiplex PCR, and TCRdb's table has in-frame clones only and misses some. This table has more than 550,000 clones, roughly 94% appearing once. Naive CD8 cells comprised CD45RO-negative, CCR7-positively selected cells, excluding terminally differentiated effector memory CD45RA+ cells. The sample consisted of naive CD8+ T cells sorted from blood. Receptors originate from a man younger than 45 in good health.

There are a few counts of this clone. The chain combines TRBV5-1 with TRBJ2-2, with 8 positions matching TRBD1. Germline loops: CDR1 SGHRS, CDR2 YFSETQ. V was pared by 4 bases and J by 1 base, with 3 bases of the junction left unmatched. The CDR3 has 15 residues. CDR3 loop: CASSVGQGNTGELFF. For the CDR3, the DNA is TGCGCCAGCAGCGTAGGACAGGGGAACACCGGGGAGCTGTTTTTT.

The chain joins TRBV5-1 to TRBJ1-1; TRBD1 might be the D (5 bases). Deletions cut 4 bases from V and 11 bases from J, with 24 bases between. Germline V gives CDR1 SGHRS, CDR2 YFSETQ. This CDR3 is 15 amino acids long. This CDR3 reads CASSPQYGAGSEAFF. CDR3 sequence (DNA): TGCGCCAGCAGCCCCCAGTACGGGGCAGGGAGCGAGGCTTTCTTT.

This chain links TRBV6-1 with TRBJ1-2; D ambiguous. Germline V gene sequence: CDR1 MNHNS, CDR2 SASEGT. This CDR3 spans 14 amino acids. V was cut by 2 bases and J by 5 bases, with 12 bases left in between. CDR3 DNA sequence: TGTGCCAGCAGTGAATTTGGCCGGGGTTATGGCTACACCTTC. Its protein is CASSEFGRGYGYTF.

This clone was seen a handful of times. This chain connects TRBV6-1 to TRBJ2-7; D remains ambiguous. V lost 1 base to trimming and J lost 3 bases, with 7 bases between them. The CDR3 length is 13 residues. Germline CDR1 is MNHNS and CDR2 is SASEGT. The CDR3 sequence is CASSEGQVYEQYF. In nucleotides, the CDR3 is TGTGCCAGCAGTGAAGGGCAAGTCTACGAGCAGTACTTC.

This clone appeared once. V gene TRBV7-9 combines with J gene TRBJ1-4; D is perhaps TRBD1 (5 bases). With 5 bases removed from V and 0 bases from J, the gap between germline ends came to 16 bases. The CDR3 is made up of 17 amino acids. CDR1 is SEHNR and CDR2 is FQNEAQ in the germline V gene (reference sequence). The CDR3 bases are TGTGCCAGCAGCCCCGCGGGGGTATTTGCAACTAATGAAAAACTGTTTTTT. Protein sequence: CASSPAGVFATNEKLFF.